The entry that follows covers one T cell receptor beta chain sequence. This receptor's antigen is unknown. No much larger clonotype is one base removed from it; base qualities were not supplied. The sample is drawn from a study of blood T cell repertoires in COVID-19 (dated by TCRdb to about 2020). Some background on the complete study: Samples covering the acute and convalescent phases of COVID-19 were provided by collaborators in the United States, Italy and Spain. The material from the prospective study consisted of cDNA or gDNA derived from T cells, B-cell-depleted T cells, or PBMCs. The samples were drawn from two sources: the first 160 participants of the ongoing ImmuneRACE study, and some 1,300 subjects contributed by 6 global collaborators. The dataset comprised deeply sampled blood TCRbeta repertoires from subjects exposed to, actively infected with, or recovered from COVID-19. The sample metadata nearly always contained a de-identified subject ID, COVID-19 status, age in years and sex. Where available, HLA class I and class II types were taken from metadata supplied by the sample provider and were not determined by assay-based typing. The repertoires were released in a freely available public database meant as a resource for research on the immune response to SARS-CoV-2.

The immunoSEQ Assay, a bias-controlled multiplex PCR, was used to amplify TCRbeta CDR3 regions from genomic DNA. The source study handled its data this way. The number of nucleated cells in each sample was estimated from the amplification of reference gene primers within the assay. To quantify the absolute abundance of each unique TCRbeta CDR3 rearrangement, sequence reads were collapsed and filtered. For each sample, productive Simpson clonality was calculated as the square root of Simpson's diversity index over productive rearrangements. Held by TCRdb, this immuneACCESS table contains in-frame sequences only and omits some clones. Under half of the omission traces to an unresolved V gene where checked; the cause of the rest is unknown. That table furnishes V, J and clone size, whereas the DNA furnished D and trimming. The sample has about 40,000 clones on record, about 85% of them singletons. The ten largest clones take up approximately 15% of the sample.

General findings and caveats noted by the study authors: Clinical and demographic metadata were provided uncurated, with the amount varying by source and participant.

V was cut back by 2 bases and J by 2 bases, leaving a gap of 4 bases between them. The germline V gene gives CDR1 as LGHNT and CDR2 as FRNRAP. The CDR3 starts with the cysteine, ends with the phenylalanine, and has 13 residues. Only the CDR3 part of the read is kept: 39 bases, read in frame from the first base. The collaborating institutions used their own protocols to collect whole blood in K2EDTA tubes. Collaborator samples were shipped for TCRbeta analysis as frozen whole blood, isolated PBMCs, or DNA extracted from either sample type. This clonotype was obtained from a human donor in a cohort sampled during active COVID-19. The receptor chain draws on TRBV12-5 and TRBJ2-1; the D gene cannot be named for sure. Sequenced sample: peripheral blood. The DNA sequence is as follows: TGTGCTAGTGGTTTGTCAGCCTACAATGAGCAGTTCTTC. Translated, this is CASGLSAYNEQFF.